One sample yielded the 5 T cell receptor beta chains listed below, sequenced in a study of cytomegalovirus exposure and HLA in healthy donors. Researchers ran the PCR with 60 Vbeta and 13 Jbeta primers. Assay: immunoSEQ multiplex PCR; the TCRdb copy retains only in-frame clones and omits some. The table shows under 150,000 clones, with over 65% occurring only once. The material sequenced was PBMCs. All receptors come from a young woman in good health and CMV-seronegative.

The chain has TRBV19 and TRBJ1-1, with a weak D call TRBD1 (5 bases). Germline lookup yields CDR1 LNHDA and CDR2 SQIVND (reference sequence). The V and J ends lost 2 bases and 4 bases respectively, with 8 bases between them. This CDR3 is 13 amino acids long. The CDR3 loop is CASSIRGVTEAFF. The CDR3 region has the DNA TGTGCCAGTAGTATAAGGGGTGTCACTGAAGCTTTCTTT.

The gene calls are TRBV7-9 and TRBJ2-3; 8 bases line up with TRBD2. The trim removed 2 bases at V and 3 bases at J, leaving 4 bases unmatched. The CDR3 sequence is 15 residues long. Germline CDR1 reads SEHNR; CDR2 reads FQNEAQ (reference sequence). The CDR3 nucleotides are TGTGCCAGCAGCTTATCCCAGCGGGAGACAGATACGCAGTATTTT. It yields the protein CASSLSQRETDTQYF.

V usage is TRBV11-3 and J usage is TRBJ2-5; 11 bases line up with TRBD1. This CDR3 comprises 18 residues. The trim removed 4 bases at V and 5 bases at J, leaving 15 bases unmatched. Germline-derived CDR1 and CDR2 are SGHNT and YENEEA. This chain's CDR3 is CASSSPFTRDRGKETQYF. In nucleotides, the CDR3 is TGTGCCAGCAGCTCCCCCTTTACCCGGGACAGGGGGAAGGAGACCCAGTACTTC.

This clone showed up just once. The chain recombines TRBV7-9 with TRBJ2-7; tentatively, D is TRBD2 (5 bases). Germline CDR1 is SEHNR and CDR2 is FQNEAQ (reference sequence). This CDR3 has 12 residues. The CDR3 coding sequence is TGTTCCAGCAGCTTTTCAGGAGGCGAGCAGTACGTC. Translated: CSSSFSGGEQYV.

In this sample, this clone turned up once. The rearrangement joins TRBV28 to TRBJ2-6, with D perhaps TRBD2 (6 bases). The germline CDR1 and CDR2 sequences are MDHEN and SYDVKM. The CDR3 is 15 residues long. The germline V and J ends were trimmed by 3 bases and 3 bases, with 9 bases remaining between them. The CDR3 is CASSLEGGGANVLTF. CDR3 nucleotides: TGTGCCAGCAGTTTGGAGGGAGGTGGGGCCAACGTCCTGACTTTC.